This T cell receptor (beta chain) was observed in a study of blood T cell repertoires in COVID-19. The V segment lost 4 bases and the J segment 4 bases; nucleotides outside the gene matches: 8. The length of the CDR3 is 16 residues. CDR1 and CDR2 (germline): SGDLS, YYNGEE. This table comes from immunoSEQ multiplex PCR, and its TCRdb copy is limited to in-frame clones, with some not included. The data hold 350,000 or so clones, with about 90% observed a single time. The chain combines TRBV9 with TRBJ2-2; 9 nucleotides align to TRBD1. Sequenced: PBMCs or T cells enriched from blood (not recorded which). The clonotype originates from a woman aged 30 to 39 who had recovered from COVID-19. The CDR3 DNA is TGTGCCAGCAGCCCCCGGGACAGGGTGTTCACCGGGGAGCTGTTTTTT. This codes for CASSPRDRVFTGELFF.